These 30 T cell receptor beta chains share one sample of origin, sequenced in a study of breast tumors, draining lymph nodes, adjacent tissues (dated by TCRdb to about 2016). Lymph node samples came from the axillary draining lymph nodes of breast cancer patients. The library relied on multiplex PCR. The instrument given in TCRdb is Illumina HiSeq 2000. The public reads were reanalyzed by TCRdb: fastp trimming at Q25, MiXCR alignment, in-frame beta chains only. One record per CDR3 amino acid sequence lists the most common genes and DNA. Counted in this sample were roughly 130,000 distinct CDR3 sequences; approximately 20% of them appeared once. Jointly, the top ten make up 3.5% to 4.5% of the sample. The sample consisted of axillary lymph node tissue. The receptors were sampled from a female donor with breast cancer. Some clones in this sample may be carry-over from other donors' samples.

This clonotype was detected many times. This chain uses TRBV7-8 with TRBJ2-5; D not resolved. In germline, CDR1 is SGHVS, CDR2 FQNEAQ. The CDR3 runs to 13 residues. V dropped 5 bases and J dropped 2 bases, with 9 bases sitting between them. CDR3 DNA sequence: TGTGCCAGCAGCCCTATTAAGCAAGAGACCCAGTACTTC. Residues: CASSPIKQETQYF.

Comment on this clonotype: Compared with germline, one end of the junction differs, possibly owing to a read error. V gene TRBV20-1 combines with J gene TRBJ2-2; 8 bases match TRBD2. This CDR3 region has 15 residues. CDR1 and CDR2 (germline): DFQATT, SNEGSKA (reference sequence). CDR3 in DNA: TGCAGTGCTAGAGGCCCGGGCCCACGGGGGGGGGGGCTGTTTTTT. Protein sequence: CSARGPGPRGGGLFF.

This clonotype has at least ten counts. V gene TRBV2 combines with J gene TRBJ2-3; 12 bases match TRBD2. Trimming cost V 6 bases and J 2 bases; bases outside gene matches: 6. The CDR3 sequence is 16 residues long. The germline V gene encodes CDR1 SNHLY and CDR2 FYNNEI. CDR3 nucleotide sequence: TGTGCCAGCAGACGAGGACTAGCGGGGAACACAGATACGCAGTATTTT. Translated: CASRRGLAGNTDTQYF.

There are many counts of this clonotype. The V gene is TRBV3-1, the J gene TRBJ2-7, with TRBD2 identical over 10 bases. Germline V CDR1 and CDR2: LGHDT, YNNKEL (reference sequence). The junction had 8 bases not matched to a gene; V was cut back by 4 bases and J by 5 bases. The CDR3 has 15 residues. The CDR3 DNA follows: TGTGCCAGCAGCCTTAGAGCGGGAGGGTTCGACGAGCAGTACTTC. As protein: CASSLRAGGFDEQYF.

This clonotype has a count of ten or more. This rearrangement joins TRBV7-2 to TRBJ2-7; D unclear. Germline loops: CDR1 SGHTA, CDR2 FQGNSA. The V end was cut by 3 bases, the J end by 0 bases, with 12 bases between. The CDR3 has 15 residues. DNA of the CDR3: TGTGCCAGCAGCTTCTCTGCGGATAGCTCCTACGAGCAGTACTTC. Protein sequence: CASSFSADSSYEQYF.

This clonotype appeared many times. This rearrangement joins TRBV4-2 to TRBJ2-3; the D gene is possibly TRBD2 (7 bases). Trimming took off 3 bases at V and 3 bases at J, with 13 bases between the two ends. From germline, CDR1 is LGHNA and CDR2 YNFKEQ. This CDR3 has 15 residues. The CDR3 DNA reads TGTGCCAGCAGCCAGGAGGGGGGGCAGACAGATACGCAGTATTTT. Protein: CASSQEGGQTDTQYF.

This clonotype was observed at least ten times. The chain recombines TRBV24-1 with TRBJ2-3; D uncertain. This CDR3 is built from 17 residues. From germline, CDR1 is KGHDR and CDR2 SFDVKD. Deletions cut 6 bases from V and 6 bases from J, with 24 bases between. This CDR3 reads CATSSGRNNLRIDTQYF. In nucleotides, the CDR3 is TGTGCCACCAGTTCTGGACGAAATAATCTTCGAATTGATACGCAGTATTTT.

In this sample, this clonotype turned up many times. The V call is TRBV2, the J call TRBJ2-3; D perhaps matches TRBD1 (6 bases). Germline values: CDR1 SNHLY, CDR2 FYNNEI. Trimming pared 3 bases from V and 5 bases from J, leaving 12 bases between. This CDR3 is built from 14 residues. CDR3 protein: CASSDWGQGDTQYF. The CDR3 DNA sequence: TGTGCCAGCAGTGACTGGGGGCAGGGAGATACGCAGTATTTT.

The J gene is TRBJ2-3, the V gene TRBV5-1, with D tentatively TRBD2 (6 bases). Germline lookup yields CDR1 SGHRS and CDR2 YFSETQ. The ends were cut back, 0 bases at V and 8 bases at J, with 19 bases in the middle. The CDR3 covers 16 residues. The DNA of the CDR3 is TGCGCCAGCAGCTTGGGTACCGGGAGACAATTAGGTACGCAGTATTTT. It codes for CASSLGTGRQLGTQYF.

In its sample, this clonotype was seen many times. The J gene is TRBJ2-3, the V gene TRBV4-2, with 10 bases aligning to TRBD1. The CDR3 spans 16 residues. J lost 2 bases, V lost 2 bases, and 4 bases had no gene match. Germline V gives CDR1 LGHNA, CDR2 YNFKEQ. CDR3 protein: CASSQIGQGDTDTQYF. In DNA, the CDR3 is TGTGCCAGCAGCCAAATTGGACAGGGGGACACAGATACGCAGTATTTT.

This clonotype has ten or more counts. The J gene is TRBJ2-3, the V gene TRBV19, with a weak D call TRBD1 (6 bases). V gave up 9 bases and J gave up 5 bases, with 15 bases separating them. CDR1 LNHDA and CDR2 SQIVND come from the germline V gene (reference sequence). The CDR3 totals 13 residues. The CDR3 DNA reads TGTGCCAGCACTGACAGGTACCGAGATACGCAGTATTTT. Protein: CASTDRYRDTQYF.

This clonotype was found many times. The CDR3 is CASSYSGDNPGNTIYF. CDR3 nucleotides: TGTGCCAGCAGTTACTCAGGTGATAACCCGGGAAACACCATATATTTT. V usage is TRBV6-6 and J usage is TRBJ1-3; D remains ambiguous. V gave up 0 bases and J gave up 4 bases, with 13 bases separating them. CDR1 is MNHNY and CDR2 is SVGAGI in the germline V gene (reference sequence). There are 16 residues in the CDR3.

The chain couples TRBV27 to TRBJ2-7; D call uncertain. V was shortened by 5 bases and J by 9 bases, with 26 bases between the two germline ends. This CDR3 is 16 amino acids long. The germline V gene encodes CDR1 MNHEY and CDR2 SMNVEV (reference sequence). This CDR3 is CASSPADAGPLGGQYF. Written as DNA, the CDR3 is TGTGCCAGCAGTCCCGCCGATGCAGGCCCATTAGGTGGGCAGTACTTC.

This clonotype appeared a few times. The chain joins TRBV28 to TRBJ2-1, with TRBD2 matching over 7 bases. Germline V gene sequence: CDR1 MDHEN, CDR2 SYDVKM. This CDR3 is 15 amino acids long. The V and J ends lost 3 bases and 2 bases, in that order; junction bases with no gene match: 4. In DNA form, the CDR3 reads TGTGCCAGCAGTTTTCTGGGGGGGACCTACAATGAGCAGTTCTTC. Its protein is CASSFLGGTYNEQFF. Together with reference TRBV28 and TRBJ2-1, the CDR3 gives the full variable domain: DVKVTQSSRYLVKRTGEKVFLECVQDMDHENMFWYRQDPGLGLRLIYFSYDVKMKEKGDIPEGYSVSREKKERFSLILESASTNQTSMYLCASSFLGGTYNEQFFGPGTRLTVL.

In its sample, this clonotype was seen many times. The J gene is TRBJ1-3, the V gene TRBV9; TRBD1 aligns across 7 bases. Germline V gene lookup returns CDR1 SGDLS and CDR2 YYNGEE. V lost 6 bases and J lost 4; bases outside the gene matches: 7. This CDR3 is 14 amino acids long. The CDR3 sequence: CASTGTELGNTIYF. The CDR3 coding sequence is TGTGCCAGCACGGGGACAGAGCTAGGAAACACCATATATTTT.

This clonotype was found many times. This chain links TRBV28 with TRBJ2-7, with D possibly being TRBD2 (5 bases). Trimming shortened V by 5 bases and J by 2 bases, and 16 bases separated the two germline ends. Per germline, CDR1 MDHEN and CDR2 SYDVKM. This CDR3 has 15 residues. The CDR3 here is CASSQHLGETYEQYF. CDR3 coding DNA: TGTGCCAGCAGTCAACATCTGGGAGAGACCTACGAGCAGTACTTC.

The table lists this clonotype with many counts. The chain recombines TRBV11-2 with TRBJ1-6; 10 bases line up with TRBD1. CDR3 length: 15 amino acids. CDR1 and CDR2 from the germline V gene are SGHAT and FQNNGV. Trimming removed 5 bases from V and 10 bases from J; junction bases left unmatched: 8. CDR3 DNA sequence: TGTGCCAGCAGCGACCCGGACAGGGGGAGGTCACCCCTCCACTTT. It yields the protein CASSDPDRGRSPLHF. Looking up the rest from reference TRBV11-2 and TRBJ1-6 gives the full variable domain: EAGVAQSPRYKIIEKRQSVAFWCNPISGHATLYWYQQILGQGPKLLIQFQNNGVVDDSQLPKDRFSAERLKGVDSTLKIQPAKLEDSAVYLCASSDPDRGRSPLHFGNGTRLTVT.

This clonotype came up many times. This chain uses TRBV10-2 with TRBJ2-7; D ambiguous. CDR1 WSHSY and CDR2 SAAADI come from the germline V gene. There are 13 residues in the CDR3. With 6 bases removed from V and 0 bases from J, the gap between germline ends came to 9 bases. The DNA of the CDR3 is TGCGCCAGCAGATTTTCAGTCTCCTACGAGCAGTACTTC. This encodes CASRFSVSYEQYF.

This clonotype was detected ten times or more. The chain couples TRBV20-1 to TRBJ1-2; 10 bases align to TRBD1. The CDR3 extends over 13 amino acids. Germline V CDR1 and CDR2: DFQATT, SNEGSKA (reference sequence). Losses at the gene ends were 5 bases for V and 5 bases for J; bases not matched to a gene: 5. DNA of the CDR3: TGCAGTGCTTTGACAGGGGGCGAGTATGGCTACACCTTC. Translating gives CSALTGGEYGYTF.

This clonotype was picked up many times. V usage is TRBV2 and J usage is TRBJ2-1; D gene ambiguous. Germline loops: CDR1 SNHLY, CDR2 FYNNEI. Trimming shortened V by 2 bases and J by 2 bases, and 4 bases separated the two germline ends. The CDR3 spans 13 residues. CDR3 loop: CASSELAYNEQFF. In DNA form, the CDR3 reads TGTGCCAGCAGTGAACTAGCCTACAATGAGCAGTTCTTC.

This clonotype occurred many times. The chain combines TRBV7-3 with TRBJ2-3; D unclear. The ends were cut back, 1 base at V and 4 bases at J, with 6 bases in the middle. The CDR3 is 13 amino acids. The V gene's germline CDR1 is SGHTA and CDR2 FQGTGA. CDR3 nucleotides: TGTGCCAGCAGCTTAAGTATGGCAGATACGCAGTATTTT. Amino acid sequence: CASSLSMADTQYF.

This clonotype was counted at least ten times. The rearrangement uses TRBV12-3 or TRBV12-4 and TRBJ1-2; no reliable D call. V was clipped by 5 bases and J by 4 bases, with 11 bases between them. The CDR3 sequence is 13 residues long. Written as DNA, the CDR3 is TGTGCCAGCAGTCCTGGGCCACCCTATGGCTACACCTTC. Translated, it gives CASSPGPPYGYTF.

This clonotype was seen at least ten times. The rearrangement uses TRBV6-6 and TRBJ1-5, with D uncertain. Germline loops: CDR1 MNHNY, CDR2 SVGAGI (reference sequence). Trimming left V 4 bases short and J 4 bases short, with 17 bases between. The CDR3 length is 16 residues. CDR3 in DNA: TGTGCCAGCAGTTTCCCAGGAGGGCGGAAGAATCAGCCCCAGCATTTT. The encoded protein is CASSFPGGRKNQPQHF.

This clonotype was detected ten times or more. This chain joins TRBV5-1 and TRBJ2-2; D uncertain. Trimming removed 0 bases at V and 6 bases at J, with 3 bases between. The germline gives CDR1 SGHRS, CDR2 YFSETQ. The CDR3 contains 12 residues. This CDR3 is CASSLAAGELFF. CDR3 in DNA: TGCGCCAGCAGCTTGGCGGCCGGGGAGCTGTTTTTT. The variable domain in full, with the rest retrieved from reference TRBV5-1 and TRBJ2-2, is KAGVTQTPRYLIKTRGQQVTLSCSPISGHRSVSWYQQTPGQGLQFLFEYFSETQRNKGNFPGRFSGRQFSNSRSEMNVSTLELGDSALYLCASSLAAGELFFGEGSRLTVL.

This clonotype has at least ten counts. This chain joins TRBV20-1 and TRBJ2-7, with TRBD2 identical over 7 bases. Looked up from germline, CDR1 is DFQATT and CDR2 is SNEGSKA (reference sequence). The CDR3 covers 15 residues. V lost 6 bases to trimming and J lost 4 bases; unmatched junction nucleotides: 15. This CDR3 reads CSAWIAGRPLYEQYF. The CDR3, as DNA: TGCAGTGCCTGGATAGCGGGTCGCCCCCTATACGAGCAGTACTTC.

This clonotype was observed at least ten times. This rearrangement joins TRBV19 to TRBJ2-1, with D perhaps TRBD1 (7 bases). The CDR3 runs 14 residues. V lost 5 bases and J 2 bases, leaving 10 bases between the germline ends. CDR1 is LNHDA and CDR2 is SQIVND in the germline V gene (reference sequence). CDR3 protein: CASSAGQTYNEQFF. In DNA, the CDR3 is TGTGCCAGTAGTGCGGGACAGACCTACAATGAGCAGTTCTTC.

This clonotype was counted many times. This sequence joins TRBV20-1 and TRBJ2-1; D may be TRBD1 or TRBD2 (5 bases each). Between the trimmed V and J ends, which lost 5 bases and 10 bases, there was a span of 18 bases. Germline values: CDR1 DFQATT, CDR2 SNEGSKA (reference sequence). This CDR3 region has 13 residues. The CDR3 loop is CSAGAGWGIEQFF. CDR3 DNA sequence: TGCAGTGCTGGAGCAGGGTGGGGGATCGAGCAGTTCTTC.

This clonotype was seen repeatedly, ten times or more. This chain uses TRBV5-1 with TRBJ1-3, with D possibly being TRBD1 (6 bases). CDR1 SGHRS and CDR2 YFSETQ come from the germline V gene. V dropped 8 bases and J dropped 0 bases, with 12 bases sitting between them. CDR3 size: 14 residues. This chain's CDR3 is CASSKDSSGNTIYF. In DNA form, the CDR3 reads TGCGCCAGTTCAAAGGACAGCTCTGGAAACACCATATATTTT. The variable domain in full, with the rest retrieved from reference TRBV5-1 and TRBJ1-3, is KAGVTQTPRYLIKTRGQQVTLSCSPISGHRSVSWYQQTPGQGLQFLFEYFSETQRNKGNFPGRFSGRQFSNSRSEMNVSTLELGDSALYLCASSKDSSGNTIYFGEGSWLTVV.

Ten or more counts support this clonotype. The chain is built from TRBV5-6 and TRBJ1-5; TRBD1 matches at 7 bases. There are 16 residues in the CDR3. The germline V gene has CDR1 SGHDT and CDR2 YYEEEE. The junction had 9 bases not matched to a gene; V was cut back by 3 bases and J by 3 bases. Here the CDR3 DNA reads TGTGCCAGCAGCTCCTCCGAACAGGGGATCAATCAGCCCCAGCATTTT. Amino acids: CASSSSEQGINQPQHF.

This clonotype was seen ten or more times. V usage is TRBV4-2 and J usage is TRBJ2-7, with D possibly being TRBD1 (6 bases). The CDR3 extends over 15 amino acids. The germline V and J ends were trimmed by 0 bases and 4 bases, with 13 bases remaining between them. Per the germline V gene, CDR1 is LGHNA and CDR2 is YNFKEQ. In DNA form, the CDR3 reads TGTGCCAGCAGCCAAGACCTCGGACAGCCATACGAGCAGTACTTC. Protein product: CASSQDLGQPYEQYF.